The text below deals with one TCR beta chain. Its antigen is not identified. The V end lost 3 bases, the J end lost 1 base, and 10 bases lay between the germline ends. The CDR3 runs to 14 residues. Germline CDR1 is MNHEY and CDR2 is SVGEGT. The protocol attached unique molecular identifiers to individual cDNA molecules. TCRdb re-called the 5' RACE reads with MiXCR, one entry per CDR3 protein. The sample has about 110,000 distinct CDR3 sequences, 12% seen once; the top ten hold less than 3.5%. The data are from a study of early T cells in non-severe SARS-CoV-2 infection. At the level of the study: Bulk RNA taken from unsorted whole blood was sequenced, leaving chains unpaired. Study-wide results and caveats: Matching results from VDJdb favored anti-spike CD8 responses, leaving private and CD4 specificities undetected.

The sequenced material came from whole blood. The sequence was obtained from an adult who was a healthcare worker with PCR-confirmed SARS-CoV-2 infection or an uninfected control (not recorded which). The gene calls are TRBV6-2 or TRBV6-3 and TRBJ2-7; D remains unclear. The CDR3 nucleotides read TGTGCCAGCAGTTATGGGTCCAGGTCCTACGAGCAGTACTTC. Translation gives CASSYGSRSYEQYF.